The sequence of this TCR beta chain was determined in a study of cytomegalovirus exposure and HLA in healthy donors. Study findings and constraints: On later analysis, the bulk of CMV-associated TCR beta chains appeared to be HLA-restricted. Certain sequence variants were highly shared and formed a cluster, and this cluster was likely a sequencing artifact. Highest at DRB1 and lowest at HLA-C, TCR association rates differed among HLA loci in a later analysis. For most TCR beta V segments, an earlier analysis put the productive rate at about 87% or about 30% of the time.

The CDR3 has 16 amino acids. Between the trimmed V and J ends, which lost 0 bases and 4 bases, there was a span of 16 bases. Per the germline V gene, CDR1 is LGHNA and CDR2 is YNFKEQ. Use of 60 Vbeta and 13 Jbeta primers characterized the PCR. Repertoires were generated with immunoSEQ multiplex PCR, while TCRdb's copy carries only in-frame clones and drops some. The sample lists roughly 180,000 clones, 65% to 85% occurring once. This clone was counted between two and nine times. Its target is not known. The origin of this receptor is a young woman in good health and CMV-seropositive. What was sequenced was PBMCs. V is TRBV4-2 and J is TRBJ2-7; D possibly corresponds to TRBD2 (6 bases). The DNA of the CDR3 is TGTGCCAGCAGCCAAGATGGGGGAGGAGAGACGTACGAGCAGTACTTC. It specifies CASSQDGGGETYEQYF.